The rows below give T cell receptor beta chains drawn from one sample of a study of regulatory dendritic cells for organ transplantation. Their antigens remain unidentified. Profiled with immunoSEQ multiplex PCR; TCRdb holds only in-frame clones, not every one. Among about 4,200 clones, roughly 63% were seen once, and the ten largest hold 15% to 20%. The sample comprised memory CD8+ T cells from blood cultured with regulatory dendritic cells. The receptors derive from a human donor in good health. Each CDR3 is given with its conserved first and last residue. The D gene is left open where the match is weak. Clone size, where shown, is once, few, many, or a class for clones that have expanded.

clone size	J gene	D gene	V gene	CDR3 DNA	CDR3 protein
few	TRBJ2-5	TRBD1	TRBV9	TGTGCCAGCAGCGTTTCCGGGACAGGGGGAGAGACCCAGTACTTC	CASSVSGTGGETQYF
once	TRBJ2-1	TRBD2	TRBV5-1	TGCGCCAGCAGCTCAGCGGGGGGTTACAATGAGCAGTTCTTC	CASSSAGGYNEQFF
NA	TRBJ1-1	NA	TRBV4-2	TGTGCCAGCAGCCCCCAGGGGAACACTGAAGCTTTCTTT	CASSPQGNTEAFF
NA	TRBJ1-1	TRBD1	TRBV7-9	TGTGCCAGCAGCTTAGTGAGACAGGGGGCTGAAGCTTTCTTT	CASSLVRQGAEAFF
NA	TRBJ2-7	TRBD2	TRBV9	TGTGCCAGCAGCCCTAGCGGACTAGCGGGGGGATACGAGCAGTACTTC	CASSPSGLAGGYEQYF
NA	TRBJ1-1	NA	TRBV12-1	TGTGCCAGCAGCCCCGAGGAGGGTAAGGGGAAAAACACTGAAGCTTTCTTT	CASSPEEGKGKNTEAFF
NA	TRBJ2-7	NA	TRBV5-6	TGTGCCAGCAGCTTCGGAACAGCGGGCGAGCAGTACTTC	CASSFGTAGEQYF
few	TRBJ1-1	NA	TRBV25-1	TGTGCCAGCAGTGATTACAGGGCGGACACTGAAGCTTTCTTT	CASSDYRADTEAFF
NA	TRBJ2-3	NA	TRBV11-1	TGTGCCAGCAGCTTAGCAGCAGGGGACACAGATACGCAGTATTTT	CASSLAAGDTDTQYF
NA	TRBJ1-4	NA	TRBV19	TGTGCCAGTAGCTCCTTAGAGGGCCATAATGAAAAACTGTTTTTT	CASSSLEGHNEKLFF